Detailed here is one T cell receptor (beta chain). Random hexamers were used to reverse transcribe an amount of about 0.45 to 1 ug RNA. TCRdb called the immunoSEQ multiplex PCR reads again in MiXCR, with one record for every CDR3 protein. The sample records 160,000 or so distinct CDR3 sequences, under 95% being singletons. The sample comes from a study of CD8 T cells in Susac syndrome. Germline-derived CDR1 and CDR2 are MNHNS and SASEGT. Trimming removed 1 base at V and 11 bases at J, with 12 bases between. CDR3 size: 13 residues. Specimen: CD4+ T cells from PBMCs. This clonotype was sampled from a human donor in good health. This sequence joins TRBV6-1 and TRBJ1-5; TRBD1 might be the D (5 bases). CDR3 residues: CASSEDPQGSQHF. Written as DNA, the CDR3 is TGTGCCAGCAGTGAAGACCCTCAGGGCTCCCAGCATTTT.